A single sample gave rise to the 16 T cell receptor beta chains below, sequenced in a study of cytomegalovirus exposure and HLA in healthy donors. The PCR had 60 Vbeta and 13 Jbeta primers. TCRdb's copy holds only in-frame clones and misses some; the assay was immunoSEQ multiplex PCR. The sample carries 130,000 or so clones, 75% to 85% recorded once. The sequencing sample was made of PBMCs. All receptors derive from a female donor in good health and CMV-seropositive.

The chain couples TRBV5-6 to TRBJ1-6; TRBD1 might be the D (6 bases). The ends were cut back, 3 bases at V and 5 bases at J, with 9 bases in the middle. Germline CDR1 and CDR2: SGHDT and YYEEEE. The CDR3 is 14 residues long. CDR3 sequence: CASSSDRNNSPLHF. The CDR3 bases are TGTGCCAGCAGCTCCGACAGGAATAATTCACCCCTCCACTTT.

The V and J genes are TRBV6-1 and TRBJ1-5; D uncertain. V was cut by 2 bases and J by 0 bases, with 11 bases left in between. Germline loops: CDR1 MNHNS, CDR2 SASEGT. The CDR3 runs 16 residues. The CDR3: CASSENGANSNQPQHF. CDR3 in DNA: TGTGCCAGCAGTGAAAACGGTGCTAATAGCAATCAGCCCCAGCATTTT.

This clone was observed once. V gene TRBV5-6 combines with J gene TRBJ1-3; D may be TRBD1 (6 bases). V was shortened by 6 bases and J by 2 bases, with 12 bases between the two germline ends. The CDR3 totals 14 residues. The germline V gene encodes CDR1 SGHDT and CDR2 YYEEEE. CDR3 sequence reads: CASTDTGTGNTIYF. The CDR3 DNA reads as TGTGCCAGCACCGACACAGGGACTGGAAACACCATATATTTT.

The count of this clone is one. DNA of the CDR3: TGTGCCAGCAGTACAGGACCCACAGATACGCAGTATTTT. This encodes CASSTGPTDTQYF. The J gene is TRBJ2-3, the V gene TRBV28; weak D call: TRBD1 (5 bases). CDR1 is MDHEN, CDR2 SYDVKM, per germline. The CDR3 is 13 amino acids. V lost 5 bases and J 2 bases, leaving 8 bases between the germline ends.

The CDR3 DNA is TGTGCCAGCCACTTGGAGACCCAGTACTTC. This sequence encodes CASHLETQYF. The chain has TRBV2 and TRBJ2-5; D not certain. Per the germline V gene, CDR1 is SNHLY and CDR2 is FYNNEI. V lost 8 bases and J 5 bases, leaving 6 bases between the germline ends. The length of the CDR3 is 10 residues.

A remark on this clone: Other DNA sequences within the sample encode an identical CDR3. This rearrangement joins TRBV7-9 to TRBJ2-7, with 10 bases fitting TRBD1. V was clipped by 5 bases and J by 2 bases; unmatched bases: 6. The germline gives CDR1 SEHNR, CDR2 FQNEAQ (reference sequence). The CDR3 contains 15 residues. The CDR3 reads CASSPGGTGAYEQYF. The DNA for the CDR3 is TGTGCCAGCAGCCCGGGTGGGACAGGGGCCTACGAGCAGTACTTC.

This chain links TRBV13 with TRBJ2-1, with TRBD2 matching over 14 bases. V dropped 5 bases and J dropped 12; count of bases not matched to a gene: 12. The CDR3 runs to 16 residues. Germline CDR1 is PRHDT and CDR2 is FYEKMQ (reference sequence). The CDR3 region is CASSPIGTSGSNGQFF. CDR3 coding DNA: TGTGCCAGCAGCCCTATCGGGACTAGCGGGAGTAACGGGCAGTTCTTC.

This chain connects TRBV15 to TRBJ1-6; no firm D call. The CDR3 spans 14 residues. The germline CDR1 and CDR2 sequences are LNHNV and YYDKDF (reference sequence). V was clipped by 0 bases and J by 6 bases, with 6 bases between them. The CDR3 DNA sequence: TGTGCCACCAGCAGAGATTCTTTTAATTCACCCCTCCACTTT. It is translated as CATSRDSFNSPLHF.

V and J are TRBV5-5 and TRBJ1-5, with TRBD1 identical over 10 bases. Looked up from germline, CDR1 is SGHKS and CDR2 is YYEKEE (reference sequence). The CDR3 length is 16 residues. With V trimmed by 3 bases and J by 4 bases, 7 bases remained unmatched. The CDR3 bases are TGTGCCAGCAGCTACGAGGACAGGGGGGGAAATCAGCCCCAGCATTTT. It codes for CASSYEDRGGNQPQHF.

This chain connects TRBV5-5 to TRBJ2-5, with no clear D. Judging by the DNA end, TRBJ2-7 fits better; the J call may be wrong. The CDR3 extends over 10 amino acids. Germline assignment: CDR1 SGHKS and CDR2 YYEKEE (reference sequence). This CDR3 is CASNNYEQYF. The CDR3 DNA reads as TGTGCCAGCAACAACTACGAGCAGTACTTC.

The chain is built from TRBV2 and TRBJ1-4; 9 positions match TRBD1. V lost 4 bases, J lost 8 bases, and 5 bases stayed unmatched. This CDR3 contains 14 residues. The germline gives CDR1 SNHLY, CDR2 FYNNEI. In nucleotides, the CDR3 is TGTGCCAGCAGTGGGGACAGGGAGGGGGAAAAACTGTTTTTT. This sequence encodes CASSGDREGEKLFF.

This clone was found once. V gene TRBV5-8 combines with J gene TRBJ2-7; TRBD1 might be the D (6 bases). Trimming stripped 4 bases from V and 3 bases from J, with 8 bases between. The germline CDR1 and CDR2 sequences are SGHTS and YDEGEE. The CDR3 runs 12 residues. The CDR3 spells CASSTGYYEQYF. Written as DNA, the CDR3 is TGTGCCAGCAGCACAGGGTACTACGAGCAGTACTTC.

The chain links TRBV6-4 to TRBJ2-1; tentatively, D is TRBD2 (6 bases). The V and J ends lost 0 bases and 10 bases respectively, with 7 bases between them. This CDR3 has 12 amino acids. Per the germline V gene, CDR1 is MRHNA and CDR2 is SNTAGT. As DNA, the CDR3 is TGTGCCAGCAGTGACTCTGGGAGGGAGCAGTTCTTC. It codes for CASSDSGREQFF.

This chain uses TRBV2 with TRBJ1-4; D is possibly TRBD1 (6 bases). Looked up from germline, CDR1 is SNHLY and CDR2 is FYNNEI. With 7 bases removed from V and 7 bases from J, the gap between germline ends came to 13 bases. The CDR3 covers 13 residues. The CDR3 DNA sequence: TGTGCCAGCAAATCAGGGGAGGGTGAAAAACTGTTTTTT. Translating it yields CASKSGEGEKLFF.

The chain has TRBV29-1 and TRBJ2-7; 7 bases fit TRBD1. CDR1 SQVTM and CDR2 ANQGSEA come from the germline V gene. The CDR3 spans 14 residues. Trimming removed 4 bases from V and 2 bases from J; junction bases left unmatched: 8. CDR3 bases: TGCAGCGTTGTACCAAGGGACAGACCCTACGAGCAGTACTTC. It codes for CSVVPRDRPYEQYF.

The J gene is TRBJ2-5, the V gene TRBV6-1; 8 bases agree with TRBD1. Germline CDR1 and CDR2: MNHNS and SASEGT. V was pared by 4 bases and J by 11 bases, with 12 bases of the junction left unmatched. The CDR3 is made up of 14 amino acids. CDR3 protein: CASSASDRAGYQYF. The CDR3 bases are TGTGCCAGCAGTGCCTCGGACAGGGCAGGTTATCAGTACTTC.